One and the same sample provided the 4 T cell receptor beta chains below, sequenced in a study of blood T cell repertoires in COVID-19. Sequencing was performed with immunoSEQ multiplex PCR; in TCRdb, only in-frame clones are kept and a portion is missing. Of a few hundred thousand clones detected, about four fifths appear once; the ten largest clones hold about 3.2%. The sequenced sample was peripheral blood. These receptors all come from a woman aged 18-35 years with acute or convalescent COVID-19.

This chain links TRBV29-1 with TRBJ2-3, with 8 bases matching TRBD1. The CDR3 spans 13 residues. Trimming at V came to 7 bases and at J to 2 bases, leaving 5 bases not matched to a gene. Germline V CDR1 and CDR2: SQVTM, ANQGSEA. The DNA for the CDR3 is TGCAGCGATGGACAGGGTATCACAGATACGCAGTATTTT. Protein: CSDGQGITDTQYF.

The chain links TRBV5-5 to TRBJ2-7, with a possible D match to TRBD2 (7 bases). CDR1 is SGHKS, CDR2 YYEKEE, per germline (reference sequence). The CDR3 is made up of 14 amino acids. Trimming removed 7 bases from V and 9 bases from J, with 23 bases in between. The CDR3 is CASGGAQPGIGQYF. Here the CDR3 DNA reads TGTGCCAGCGGGGGGGCCCAACCCGGGATTGGGCAGTACTTC.

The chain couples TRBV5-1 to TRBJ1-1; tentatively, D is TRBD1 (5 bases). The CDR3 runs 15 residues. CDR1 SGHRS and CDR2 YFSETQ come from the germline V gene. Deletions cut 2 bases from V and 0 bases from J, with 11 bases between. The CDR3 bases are TGCGCCAGCAGCTTTGGGGGGACCATGAACACTGAAGCTTTCTTT. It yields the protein CASSFGGTMNTEAFF.

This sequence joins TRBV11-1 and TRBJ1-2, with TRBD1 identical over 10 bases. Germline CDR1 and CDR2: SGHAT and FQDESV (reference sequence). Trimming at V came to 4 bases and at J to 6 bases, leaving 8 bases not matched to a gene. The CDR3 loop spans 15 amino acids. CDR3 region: CASSSLDRGSDGYTF. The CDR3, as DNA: TGTGCCAGCAGCTCGTTGGACAGGGGGAGTGATGGCTACACCTTC.